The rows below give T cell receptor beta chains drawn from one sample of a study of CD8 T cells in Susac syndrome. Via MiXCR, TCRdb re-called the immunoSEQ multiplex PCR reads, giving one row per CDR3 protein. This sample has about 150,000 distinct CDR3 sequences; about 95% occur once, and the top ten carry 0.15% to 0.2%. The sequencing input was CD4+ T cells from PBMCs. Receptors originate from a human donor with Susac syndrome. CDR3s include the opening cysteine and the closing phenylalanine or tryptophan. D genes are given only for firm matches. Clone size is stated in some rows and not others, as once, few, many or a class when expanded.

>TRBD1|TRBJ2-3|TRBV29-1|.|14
CSVARTGSADTQYF
TGCAGCGTTGCGCGGACAGGGAGCGCAGATACGCAGTATTTT
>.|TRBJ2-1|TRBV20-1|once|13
CSASAGTVGEQFF
TGCAGTGCTAGTGCCGGGACTGTGGGTGAGCAGTTCTTC
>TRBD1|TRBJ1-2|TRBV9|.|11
CASSTGDGYTF
TGTGCCAGCAGCACAGGGGATGGCTACACCTTC
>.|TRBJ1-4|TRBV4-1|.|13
CASSLNRGEKLFF
TGCGCCAGCAGCCTGAATAGAGGTGAAAAACTGTTTTTT
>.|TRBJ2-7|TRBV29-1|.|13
CSVGNGWSYEQYF
TGCAGTGTGGGGAACGGGTGGAGTTACGAGCAGTACTTC
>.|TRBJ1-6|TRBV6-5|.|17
CASSYAGTRWYNSPLHF
TGTGCCAGCAGTTACGCGGGGACACGGTGGTATAATTCACCCCTCCACTTT
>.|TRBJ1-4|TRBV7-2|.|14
CASSFPGTSEKLFF
TGTGCCAGCAGCTTCCCCGGGACGAGCGAAAAACTGTTTTTT
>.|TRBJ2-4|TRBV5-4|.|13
CASSPQPKNIQYF
TGTGCCAGCAGCCCCCAGCCCAAAAACATTCAGTACTTC
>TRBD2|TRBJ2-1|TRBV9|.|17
CASSVSVAGGSYNEQFF
TGTGCCAGCAGCGTCTCAGTAGCGGGGGGCTCCTACAATGAGCAGTTCTTC
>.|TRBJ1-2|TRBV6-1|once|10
CASRTSGYTF
TGTGCCAGCAGAACAAGCGGCTACACCTTC
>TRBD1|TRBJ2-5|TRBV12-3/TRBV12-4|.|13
CASSWTGWETQYF
TGTGCCAGCAGCTGGACAGGGTGGGAGACCCAGTACTTC
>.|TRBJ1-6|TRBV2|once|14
CASLRDRGVRALHF
TGTGCCAGTCTTCGAGATAGGGGGGTTCGGGCCCTCCACTTT
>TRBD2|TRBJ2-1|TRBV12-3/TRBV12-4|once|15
CASSNLAGGPNEQFF
TGTGCCAGCAGTAATCTAGCGGGGGGGCCCAATGAGCAGTTCTTC
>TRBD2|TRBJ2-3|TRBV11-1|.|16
CASSGSTSGGTDTQYF
TGTGCCAGCAGCGGAAGCACTAGCGGGGGCACAGATACGCAGTATTTT
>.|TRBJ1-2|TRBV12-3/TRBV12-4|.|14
CASSPVGEGYGYTF
TGTGCCAGCAGTCCGGTGGGCGAGGGCTATGGCTACACCTTC
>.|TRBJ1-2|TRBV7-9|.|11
CASSFNSYYTF
TGTGCCAGCAGCTTCAACAGCTACTACACCTTC
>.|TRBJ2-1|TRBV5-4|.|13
CASSLAVYNEQFF
TGTGCCAGCAGCTTGGCTGTATACAATGAGCAGTTCTTC
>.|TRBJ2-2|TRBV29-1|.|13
CSVPRGGTGELFF
TGCAGCGTTCCCCGCGGCGGCACCGGGGAGCTGTTTTTT
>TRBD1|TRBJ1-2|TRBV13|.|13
CASNPGGNYGYTF
TGTGCCAGCAACCCAGGGGGGAACTATGGCTACACCTTC
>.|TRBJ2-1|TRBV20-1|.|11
CSARRSDEQFF
TGCAGTGCTAGAAGGTCGGATGAGCAGTTCTTC
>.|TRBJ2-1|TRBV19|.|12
CASSFLNNEQFF
TGTGCCAGTAGTTTCTTGAACAATGAGCAGTTCTTC
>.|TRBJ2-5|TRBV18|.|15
CASSPLDSAGETQYF
TGTGCCAGCTCACCGCTCGACAGTGCGGGGGAGACCCAGTACTTC
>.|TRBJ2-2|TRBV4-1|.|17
CASSQSTSGSNTGELFF
TGCGCCAGCAGCCAATCGACGTCCGGCTCGAACACCGGGGAGCTGTTTTTT
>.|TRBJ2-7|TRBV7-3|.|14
CASSLWHSGYEQYF
TGTGCCAGCAGCTTATGGCACAGTGGATACGAGCAGTACTTC
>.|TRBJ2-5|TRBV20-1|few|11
CSARGQETQYF
TGCAGTGCTAGGGGCCAAGAGACCCAGTACTTC
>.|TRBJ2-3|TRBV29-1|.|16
CSVGASLRGPTDTQYF
TGCAGCGTTGGGGCTAGCCTGCGGGGGCCCACAGATACGCAGTATTTT